The sequence of this T cell receptor (beta chain) was determined in a study of beta chain features in type 1 diabetes. Notes on the study in general: No resolution was reached here on whether HLA type influences TCRB rearrangement.

Heparinised blood was drawn once per donor, averaging about 116 mL. As for this clone: Its cognate antigen is unknown.

Trimming removed 3 bases from V and 6 bases from J, with 12 bases in between. The CDR3 loop spans 15 amino acids. The germline gives CDR1 MNHNS, CDR2 SASEGT. As every portion of the isolated RNA was reverse transcribed, the sequencing read expressed TCRB transcripts. Sequencing was performed with immunoSEQ multiplex PCR; in TCRdb, only in-frame clones are kept and a portion is missing. The sample includes fewer than 650,000 clones, roughly 16% of them seen just once. The sequencing sample was made of naive CD4+ T cells from blood. The receptor was derived from a man aged 18 to 29 in good health. The chain combines TRBV6-1 with TRBJ1-6, with D tentatively TRBD1 (6 bases). The CDR3 here is CASSDQGLGNSPLHF. In nucleotides, the CDR3 is TGTGCCAGCAGTGATCAGGGGCTGGGTAATTCACCCCTCCACTTT.